Below, 22 T cell receptor beta chains from the same sample are listed, as sequenced in a study of blood T cell repertoires in COVID-19. Profiled with immunoSEQ multiplex PCR; TCRdb holds only in-frame clones, not every one. The table has about 240,000 clones, 80% to 90% seen once. The sequenced sample was PBMCs or T cells enriched from blood (not recorded which). The receptors were gathered from a woman aged 25-40 years with acute COVID-19.

The V and J genes are TRBV27 and TRBJ2-1; D gene ambiguous. This CDR3 has 17 residues. V was trimmed by 5 bases and J by 4 bases, leaving 21 bases between them. The germline gives CDR1 MNHEY, CDR2 SMNVEV (reference sequence). CDR3 sequence (DNA): TGTGCCAGCAGTACACCCTTCGCGGTTAGTACTTACAATGAGCAGTTCTTC. This translates into CASSTPFAVSTYNEQFF.

V is TRBV2 and J is TRBJ1-2, with 9 bases that match TRBD1. There are 16 residues in the CDR3. Germline CDR1 reads SNHLY; CDR2 reads FYNNEI. The V gene end was trimmed by 4 bases and the J gene end by 6 bases; junction bases not matched to a gene: 12. As DNA, the CDR3 is TGTGCCAGCAGTGGAGGAGATGACAGGGGGACCCATGGCTACACCTTC. Its translation is CASSGGDDRGTHGYTF.

V and J are TRBV19 and TRBJ1-1; D not resolved. V dropped 8 bases and J dropped 2 bases, with 12 bases sitting between them. Germline loops: CDR1 LNHDA, CDR2 SQIVND (reference sequence). The CDR3 is 13 amino acids. The CDR3 nucleotides are TGTGCCAGTGGGTACAGTCCTAACACTGAAGCTTTCTTT. Its protein product is CASGYSPNTEAFF.

The rearrangement joins TRBV7-9 to TRBJ2-7, with TRBD1 matching 11 bases. J lost 7 bases, V lost 10 bases, and 9 bases had no gene match. CDR3 length: 13 amino acids. Germline assignment: CDR1 SEHNR and CDR2 FQNEAQ (reference sequence). CDR3 loop: CATDRGLLGEQYF. DNA of the CDR3: TGTGCCACGGACAGGGGGCTTTTGGGTGAGCAGTACTTC.

This chain uses TRBV7-2 with TRBJ1-4; maybe TRBD1 (6 bases). The CDR3 loop spans 13 amino acids. V lost 5 bases and J lost 5, with 9 bases in between. CDR1 and CDR2 from the germline V gene are SGHTA and FQGNSA. In DNA form, the CDR3 reads TGTGCCAGCAGCCGACAGGAGAATGAAAAACTGTTTTTT. Translation: CASSRQENEKLFF.

The rearrangement joins TRBV5-6 to TRBJ2-4, with a tentative D call TRBD2 (5 bases). Germline V lookup: CDR1 SGHDT, CDR2 YYEEEE. This CDR3 spans 16 amino acids. Trimming took off 3 bases at V and 2 bases at J, with 15 bases between the two ends. CDR3 coding DNA: TGTGCCAGCAGCTCCCGACTACATGGGACCAAAAACATTCAGTACTTC. It is translated as CASSSRLHGTKNIQYF.

This clone came up once. The CDR3 loop is CASSPQGIQETQYF. The CDR3 nucleotides read TGTGCCAGCAGCCCCCAGGGTATCCAAGAGACCCAGTACTTC. The V gene is TRBV3-1 (or the pseudogene TRBV3-2), the J gene TRBJ2-5; possible D gene TRBD1, 5 bases. This CDR3 is 14 amino acids long. Trimming took off 4 bases at V and 1 base at J, with 10 bases between the two ends. Germline values: CDR1 LGHDT, CDR2 YNNKEL (reference sequence).

This chain connects TRBV5-4 to TRBJ1-2, with 9 bases fitting TRBD1. V lost 9 bases and J lost 8; bases outside the gene matches: 11. The CDR3 extends over 13 amino acids. Germline V gives CDR1 SGHNT, CDR2 YYREEE (reference sequence). CDR3 DNA sequence: TGTGCCACCCAGGTACAGGGGGCTGACGGCTACACCTTC. Its protein product is CATQVQGADGYTF. Supplemented by reference TRBV5-4 and TRBJ1-2, the full variable domain reads ETGVTQSPTHLIKTRGQQVTLRCSSQSGHNTVSWYQQALGQGPQFIFQYYREEENGRGNFPPRFSGLQFPNYSSELNVNALELDDSALYLCATQVQGADGYTFGSGTRLTVV.

The chain recombines TRBV27 with TRBJ2-5; 9 bases are shared with TRBD1. This CDR3 spans 15 amino acids. Trimming cost V 2 bases and J 5 bases; bases outside gene matches: 6. CDR1 and CDR2 from the germline V gene are MNHEY and SMNVEV (reference sequence). CDR3 amino acids: CASSLQQGAWETQYF. The CDR3 DNA follows: TGTGCCAGCAGTTTACAACAGGGGGCATGGGAGACCCAGTACTTC.

This clone has only a few counts. This chain uses TRBV10-2 with TRBJ1-1, with a tentative D call TRBD1 (6 bases). The CDR3 sequence is 11 residues long. V was cut by 6 bases and J by 7 bases, with 9 bases left in between. The germline CDR1 and CDR2 sequences are WSHSY and SAAADI. This CDR3 reads CASRGGGEAFF. CDR3 nucleotide sequence: TGCGCCAGCAGGGGAGGGGGTGAAGCTTTCTTT.

The chain couples TRBV18 to TRBJ1-3; TRBD1 aligns across 8 bases. V lost 3 bases, J lost 4 bases, and 5 bases stayed unmatched. The CDR3 consists of 15 residues. The germline CDR1 and CDR2 sequences are KGHSH and LQKENI. In DNA form, the CDR3 reads TGTGCCAGCTCACCGCAGGGGGCAGACGGAAACACCATATATTTT. It specifies CASSPQGADGNTIYF.

The gene calls are TRBV11-2 and TRBJ2-5; 7 bases line up with TRBD2. Trimming at V came to 5 bases and at J to 4 bases, leaving 13 bases not matched to a gene. The CDR3 consists of 16 residues. Germline V gives CDR1 SGHAT, CDR2 FQNNGV. The CDR3 region is CASSPGTGRSRETQYF. The DNA of the CDR3 is TGTGCCAGCAGCCCAGGGACCGGGAGGTCCCGAGAGACCCAGTACTTC.

This clone was found once. The J gene is TRBJ1-3, the V gene TRBV7-9; 9 bases are a match to TRBD1. Losses at the gene ends were 4 bases for V and 4 bases for J; bases not matched to a gene: 2. This CDR3 is built from 14 residues. Germline V gives CDR1 SEHNR, CDR2 FQNEAQ (reference sequence). CDR3: CASSSGQGGNTIYF. The DNA of the CDR3 is TGTGCCAGCAGCTCGGGACAGGGAGGAAACACCATATATTTT.

This chain connects TRBV11-3 to TRBJ2-7, with unresolved D. The CDR3 consists of 15 residues. From germline, CDR1 is SGHNT and CDR2 YENEEA. V was pared by 1 base and J by 2 bases, with 12 bases between. The CDR3 region has the DNA TGTGCCAGCAGCTTAGGTCCAGGTGAACCCTACGAGCAGTACTTC. Its translation: CASSLGPGEPYEQYF. Filled out from reference TRBV11-3 and TRBJ2-7, the complete variable domain reads EAGVVQSPRYKIIEKKQPVAFWCNPISGHNTLYWYLQNLGQGPELLIRYENEEAVDDSQLPKDRFSAERLKGVDSTLKIQPAELGDSAVYLCASSLGPGEPYEQYFGPGTRLTVT.

This sequence joins TRBV19 and TRBJ1-2; TRBD1 agrees at 11 bases. The V segment lost 3 bases and the J segment 3 bases; nucleotides outside the gene matches: 0. The length of the CDR3 is 14 residues. Germline CDR1 LNHDA, CDR2 SQIVND (reference sequence). The CDR3 DNA reads as TGTGCCAGTAGTATGGGACAGGGGGACTATGGCTACACCTTC. Translated, it gives CASSMGQGDYGYTF.

The CDR3 DNA sequence: TGTGCTAGTGGCCGCGCCAGGGGGGAAGCCGCGGCTCAGCCCCAGCATTTT. Residues: CASGRARGEAAAQPQHF. The chain joins TRBV12-5 to TRBJ1-5; 7 bases agree with TRBD1. With V trimmed by 6 bases and J by 6 bases, 17 bases remained unmatched. This CDR3 region has 17 residues. CDR1 LGHNT and CDR2 FRNRAP come from the germline V gene.

This clone came up once. The chain has TRBV12-3 or TRBV12-4 and TRBJ1-6; unclear D gene. The length of the CDR3 is 13 residues. V lost 3 bases and J lost 7, with 7 bases in between. The CDR3 DNA reads TGTGCCAGCAGTTTGAGGGAAAATTCACCCCTCCACTTT. It codes for CASSLRENSPLHF.

The chain links TRBV10-3 to TRBJ1-1, with 8 bases identical to TRBD1. The V segment lost 4 bases and the J segment 3 bases; nucleotides outside the gene matches: 7. The V gene's germline CDR1 is ENHRY and CDR2 SYGVKD. The CDR3 is 15 amino acids. In DNA, the CDR3 is TGTGCCATCAGTGCCGCTCTACAGGGGGACACTGAAGCTTTCTTT. It specifies CAISAALQGDTEAFF.

The chain has TRBV19 and TRBJ2-1, with unresolved D. Trimming removed 5 bases at V and 0 bases at J, with 8 bases between. The CDR3 has 14 residues. Germline values: CDR1 LNHDA, CDR2 SQIVND (reference sequence). CDR3 sequence: CASSSSSSYNEQFF. The CDR3 nucleotides are TGTGCCAGTAGTTCTAGTAGCTCCTACAATGAGCAGTTCTTC.

This clone was counted once. The J gene is TRBJ1-6, the V gene TRBV27; tentative D call: TRBD1 (5 bases). Germline V CDR1 and CDR2: MNHEY, SMNVEV (reference sequence). The CDR3 runs 17 residues. Deletions cut 4 bases from V and 0 bases from J, with 13 bases between. For the CDR3, the DNA is TGTGCCAGCAGTTGGCTAGGGGCCAGCTCCTATAATTCACCCCTCCACTTT. The encoded protein is CASSWLGASSYNSPLHF.

This rearrangement joins TRBV30 to TRBJ2-2, with 8 positions matching TRBD2. Germline CDR1 and CDR2: GTSNPN and SVGIG (reference sequence). The length of the CDR3 is 16 residues. J lost 5 bases, V lost 1 base, and 9 bases had no gene match. The CDR3 region has the DNA TGTGCCTGGAGTGGAGTGCGGGGGGTAGGGACCGGGGAGCTGTTTTTT. This encodes CAWSGVRGVGTGELFF.

The chain links TRBV7-2 to TRBJ2-7, with D possibly matching TRBD1 (5 bases). CDR3 length: 14 amino acids. V was shortened by 3 bases and J by 1 base, with 10 bases between the two germline ends. In germline, CDR1 is SGHTA, CDR2 FQGNSA. The CDR3 DNA sequence: TGTGCCAGCAGCTTGAATTCAGGGTCCTACGAGCAGTACTTC. This encodes CASSLNSGSYEQYF.